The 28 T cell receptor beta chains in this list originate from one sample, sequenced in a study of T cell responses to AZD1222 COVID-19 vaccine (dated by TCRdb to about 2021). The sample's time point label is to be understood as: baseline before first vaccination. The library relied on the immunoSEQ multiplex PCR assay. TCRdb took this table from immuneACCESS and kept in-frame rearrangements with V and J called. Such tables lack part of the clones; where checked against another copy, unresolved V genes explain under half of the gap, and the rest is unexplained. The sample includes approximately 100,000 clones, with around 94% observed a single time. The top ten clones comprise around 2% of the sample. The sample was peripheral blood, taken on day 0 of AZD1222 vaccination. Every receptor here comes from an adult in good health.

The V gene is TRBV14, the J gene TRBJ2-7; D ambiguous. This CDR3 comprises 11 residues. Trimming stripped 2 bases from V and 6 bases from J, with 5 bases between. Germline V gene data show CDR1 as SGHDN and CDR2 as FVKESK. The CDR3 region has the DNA TGTGCCAGCAGCCAACGCCTCGAGCAGTACTTC. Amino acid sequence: CASSQRLEQYF.

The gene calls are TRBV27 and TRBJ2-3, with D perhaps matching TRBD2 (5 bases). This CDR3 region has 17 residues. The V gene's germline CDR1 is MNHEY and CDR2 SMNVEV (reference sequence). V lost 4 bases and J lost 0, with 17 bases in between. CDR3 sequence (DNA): TGTGCCAGCAGTTCCCCTCGTGCAGGAGGAAGCACAGATACGCAGTATTTT. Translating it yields CASSSPRAGGSTDTQYF.

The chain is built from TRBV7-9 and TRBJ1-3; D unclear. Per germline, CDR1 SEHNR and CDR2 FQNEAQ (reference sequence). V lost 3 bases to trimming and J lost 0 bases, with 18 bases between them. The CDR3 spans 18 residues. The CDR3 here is CASSFGYGRLVSGNTIYF. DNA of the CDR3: TGTGCCAGCAGCTTCGGGTATGGGCGTTTGGTCTCTGGAAACACCATATATTTT.

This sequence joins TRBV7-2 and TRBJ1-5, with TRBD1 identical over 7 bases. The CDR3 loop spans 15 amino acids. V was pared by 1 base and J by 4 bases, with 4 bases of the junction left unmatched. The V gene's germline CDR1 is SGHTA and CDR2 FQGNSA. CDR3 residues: CASSLGDRQNQPQHF. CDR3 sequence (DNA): TGTGCCAGCAGCTTAGGGGACAGACAGAATCAGCCCCAGCATTTT.

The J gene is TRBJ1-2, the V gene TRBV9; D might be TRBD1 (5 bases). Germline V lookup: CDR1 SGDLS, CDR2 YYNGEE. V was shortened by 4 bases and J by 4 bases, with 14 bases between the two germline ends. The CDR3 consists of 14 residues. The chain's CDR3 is CASSKGMDGYGYTF. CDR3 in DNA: TGTGCCAGCAGCAAGGGGATGGATGGCTATGGCTACACCTTC.

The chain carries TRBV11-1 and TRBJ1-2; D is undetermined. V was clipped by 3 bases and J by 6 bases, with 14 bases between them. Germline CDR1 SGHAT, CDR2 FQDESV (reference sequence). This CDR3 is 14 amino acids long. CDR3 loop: CASSFSMRRDGYTF. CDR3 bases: TGTGCCAGCAGCTTTTCTATGCGGCGGGATGGCTACACCTTC.

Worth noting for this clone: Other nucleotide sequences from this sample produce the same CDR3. The CDR3 reads CASSQERRDTQYF. As DNA, the CDR3 is TGCGCCAGCAGCCAAGAGAGGCGAGATACGCAGTATTTT. J is TRBJ2-3 and V is TRBV4-3; D gene ambiguous. Germline lookup yields CDR1 LGHNA and CDR2 YSLEER. This CDR3 spans 13 amino acids. The V gene lost 0 bases and the J gene lost 5 bases, with 6 bases spanning the gap.

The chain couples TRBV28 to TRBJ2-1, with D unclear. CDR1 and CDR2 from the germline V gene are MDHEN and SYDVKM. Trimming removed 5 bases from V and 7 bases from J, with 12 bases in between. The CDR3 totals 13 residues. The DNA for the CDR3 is TGTGCCAGCAGTCCCCCACTTGAGAATGAGCAGTTCTTC. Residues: CASSPPLENEQFF.

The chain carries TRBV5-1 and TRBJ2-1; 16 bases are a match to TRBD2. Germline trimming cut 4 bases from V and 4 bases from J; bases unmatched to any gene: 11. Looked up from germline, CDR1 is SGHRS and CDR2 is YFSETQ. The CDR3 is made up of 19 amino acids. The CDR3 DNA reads TGCGCCAGCAGCCCCGGGACTAGCGGGGGGGGAGTCGGGTACAATGAGCAGTTCTTC. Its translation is CASSPGTSGGGVGYNEQFF.

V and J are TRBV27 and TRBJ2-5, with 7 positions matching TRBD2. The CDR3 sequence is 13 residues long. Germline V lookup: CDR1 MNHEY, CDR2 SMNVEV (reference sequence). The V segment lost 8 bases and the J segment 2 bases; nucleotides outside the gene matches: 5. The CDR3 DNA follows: TGTGCCAGCTTACTAGCGAAGCAAGAGACCCAGTACTTC. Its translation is CASLLAKQETQYF.

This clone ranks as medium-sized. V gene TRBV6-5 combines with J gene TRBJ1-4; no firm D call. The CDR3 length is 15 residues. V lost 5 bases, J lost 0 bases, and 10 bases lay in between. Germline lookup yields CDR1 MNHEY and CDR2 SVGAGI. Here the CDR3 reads CASSMTASTNEKLFF. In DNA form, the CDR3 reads TGTGCCAGCAGTATGACCGCCTCAACTAATGAAAAACTGTTTTTT.

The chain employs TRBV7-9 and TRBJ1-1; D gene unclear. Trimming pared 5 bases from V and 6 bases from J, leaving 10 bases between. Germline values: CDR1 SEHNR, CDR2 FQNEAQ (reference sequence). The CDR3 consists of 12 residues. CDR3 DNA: TGTGCCAGCAGCCCCAGATCAGCTGAAGCTTTCTTT. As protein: CASSPRSAEAFF.

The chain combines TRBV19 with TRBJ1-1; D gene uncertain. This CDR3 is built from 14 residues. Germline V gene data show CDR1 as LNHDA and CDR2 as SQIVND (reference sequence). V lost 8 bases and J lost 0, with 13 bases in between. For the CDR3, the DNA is TGTGCCAGTCGATCAAGAGGAGTGAACACTGAAGCTTTCTTT. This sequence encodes CASRSRGVNTEAFF.

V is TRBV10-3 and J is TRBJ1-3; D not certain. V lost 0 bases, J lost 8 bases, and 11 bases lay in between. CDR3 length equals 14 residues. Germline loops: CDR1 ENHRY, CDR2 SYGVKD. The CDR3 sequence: CAISESGGPDTIYF. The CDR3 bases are TGTGCCATCAGTGAGTCGGGAGGGCCGGACACCATATATTTT.

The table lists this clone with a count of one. CDR3 sequence: CSVSFRSLEKLFF. DNA for the CDR3: TGCAGCGTTTCCTTTCGGAGTTTAGAAAAACTGTTTTTT. The chain recombines TRBV29-1 with TRBJ1-4; D remains unclear. CDR3 length: 13 amino acids. With 5 bases removed from V and 8 bases from J, the gap between germline ends came to 15 bases. Germline V lookup: CDR1 SQVTM, CDR2 ANQGSEA.

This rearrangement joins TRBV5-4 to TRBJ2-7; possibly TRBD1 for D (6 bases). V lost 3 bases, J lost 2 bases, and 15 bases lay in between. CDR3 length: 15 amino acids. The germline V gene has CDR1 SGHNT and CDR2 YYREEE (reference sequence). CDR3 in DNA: TGTGCCAGCAGCTCCGGGACAACAGATACCTACGAGCAGTACTTC. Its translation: CASSSGTTDTYEQYF.

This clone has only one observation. This CDR3 reads CASSRLAGGHEQYF. CDR3 DNA sequence: TGTGCCAGTAGCCGACTAGCGGGAGGCCACGAGCAGTACTTC. V is TRBV19 and J is TRBJ2-7, with 13 bases that match TRBD2. Germline CDR1 LNHDA, CDR2 SQIVND (reference sequence). V was clipped by 6 bases and J by 5 bases; unmatched bases: 4. The CDR3 sequence is 14 residues long.

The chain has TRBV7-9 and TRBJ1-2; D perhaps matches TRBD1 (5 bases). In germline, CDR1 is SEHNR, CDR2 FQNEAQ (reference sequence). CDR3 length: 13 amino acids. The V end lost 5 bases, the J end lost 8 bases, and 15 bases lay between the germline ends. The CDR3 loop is CASSPRDFWGYTF. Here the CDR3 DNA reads TGTGCCAGCAGCCCGAGGGACTTTTGGGGCTACACCTTC.

The CDR3 sequence: CASSQVVGLSGRAGEQFF. The CDR3 DNA reads as TGCGCCAGCAGCCAAGTCGTGGGGCTTAGCGGGAGGGCCGGTGAGCAGTTCTTC. The V call is TRBV4-1, the J call TRBJ2-1; 11 bases fit TRBD2. This CDR3 comprises 18 residues. The V segment lost 1 base and the J segment 9 bases; nucleotides outside the gene matches: 14. Germline V gene lookup returns CDR1 MGHRA and CDR2 YSYEKL.

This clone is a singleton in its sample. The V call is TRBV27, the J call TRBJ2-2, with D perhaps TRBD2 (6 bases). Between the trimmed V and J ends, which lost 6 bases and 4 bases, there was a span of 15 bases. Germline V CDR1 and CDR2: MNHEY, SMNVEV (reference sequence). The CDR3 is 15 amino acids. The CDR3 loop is CASRRARGSTGELFF. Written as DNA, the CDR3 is TGTGCCAGCAGGAGAGCCCGGGGGAGCACCGGGGAGCTGTTTTTT.

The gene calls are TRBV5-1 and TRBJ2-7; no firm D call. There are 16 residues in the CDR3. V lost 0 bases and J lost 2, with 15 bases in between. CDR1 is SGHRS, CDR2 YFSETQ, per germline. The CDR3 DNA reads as TGCGCCAGCAGCTTGGCGAACAGCCTTAGAACCTACGAGCAGTACTTC. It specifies CASSLANSLRTYEQYF.

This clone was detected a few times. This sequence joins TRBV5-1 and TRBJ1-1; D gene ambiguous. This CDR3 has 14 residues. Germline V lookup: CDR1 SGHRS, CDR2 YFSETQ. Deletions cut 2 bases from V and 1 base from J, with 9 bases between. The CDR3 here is CASSFLDQNTEAFF. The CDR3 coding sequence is TGCGCCAGCAGCTTCCTAGACCAGAACACTGAAGCTTTCTTT.

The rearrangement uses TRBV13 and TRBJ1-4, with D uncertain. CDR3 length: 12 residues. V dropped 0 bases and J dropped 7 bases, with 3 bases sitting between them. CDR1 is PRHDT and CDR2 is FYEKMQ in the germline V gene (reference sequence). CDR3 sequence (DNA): TGTGCCAGCAGCTTAGGGCTTGAAAAACTGTTTTTT. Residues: CASSLGLEKLFF.

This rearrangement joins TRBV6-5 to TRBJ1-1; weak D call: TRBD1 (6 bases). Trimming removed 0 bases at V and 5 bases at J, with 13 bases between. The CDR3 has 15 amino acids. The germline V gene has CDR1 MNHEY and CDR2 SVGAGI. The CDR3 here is CASSYSFRGQTEAFF. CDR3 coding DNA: TGTGCCAGCAGTTACTCGTTTCGGGGGCAAACTGAAGCTTTCTTT.

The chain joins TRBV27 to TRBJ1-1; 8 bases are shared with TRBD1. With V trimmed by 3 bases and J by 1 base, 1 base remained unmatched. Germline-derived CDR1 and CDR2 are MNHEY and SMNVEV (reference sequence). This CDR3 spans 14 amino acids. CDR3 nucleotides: TGTGCCAGCAGTTTCAGGGGGCCGAACACTGAAGCTTTCTTT. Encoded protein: CASSFRGPNTEAFF.

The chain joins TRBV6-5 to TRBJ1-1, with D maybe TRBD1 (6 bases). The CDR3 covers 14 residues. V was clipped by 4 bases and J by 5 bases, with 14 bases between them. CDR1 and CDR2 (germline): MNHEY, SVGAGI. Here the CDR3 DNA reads TGTGCCAGCAGTTCCCCGGGGGGGCGGACTGAAGCTTTCTTT. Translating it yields CASSSPGGRTEAFF.

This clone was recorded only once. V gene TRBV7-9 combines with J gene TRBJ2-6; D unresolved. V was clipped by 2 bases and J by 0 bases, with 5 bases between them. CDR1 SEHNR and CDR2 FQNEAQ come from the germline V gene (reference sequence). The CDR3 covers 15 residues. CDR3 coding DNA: TGTGCCAGCAGCTTATCCCTCTCTGGGGCCAACGTCCTGACTTTC. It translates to CASSLSLSGANVLTF.

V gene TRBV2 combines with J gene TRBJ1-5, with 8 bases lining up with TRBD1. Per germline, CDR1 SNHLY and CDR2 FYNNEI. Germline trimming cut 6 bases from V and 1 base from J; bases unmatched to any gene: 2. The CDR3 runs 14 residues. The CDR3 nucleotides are TGTGCCAGCAGCCGACAGGGGAGCAATCAGCCCCAGCATTTT. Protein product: CASSRQGSNQPQHF.